Sequencing of this T cell receptor (beta chain) was carried out in a study of human thymus T cells. Study conclusions and caveats: Repertoires from thymus and blood appeared to show biased V and J gene usage.

Blood DNA came from all available leukocytes, not a fixed cell number. Repertoires were generated with immunoSEQ multiplex PCR, while TCRdb's copy carries only in-frame clones and drops some. The table shows approximately 40,000 clones, with 85% to 95% occurring only once. Of note for this clone: The antigen remains unidentified.

The CDR3 loop spans 16 amino acids. CDR1 LGHNA and CDR2 YNFKEQ come from the germline V gene. The ends were cut back, 4 bases at V and 5 bases at J, with 17 bases in the middle. This clonotype was obtained from a boy under two years old with a congenital heart defect but otherwise immunologically healthy. The V call is TRBV4-2, the J call TRBJ2-2; D possibly corresponds to TRBD1 (6 bases). Sequencing was carried out using blood. The CDR3 bases are TGTGCCAGCAGCCGGCAGCAGGGTAGGGGGACCGGGGAGCTGTTTTTT. Translated, it gives CASSRQQGRGTGELFF.